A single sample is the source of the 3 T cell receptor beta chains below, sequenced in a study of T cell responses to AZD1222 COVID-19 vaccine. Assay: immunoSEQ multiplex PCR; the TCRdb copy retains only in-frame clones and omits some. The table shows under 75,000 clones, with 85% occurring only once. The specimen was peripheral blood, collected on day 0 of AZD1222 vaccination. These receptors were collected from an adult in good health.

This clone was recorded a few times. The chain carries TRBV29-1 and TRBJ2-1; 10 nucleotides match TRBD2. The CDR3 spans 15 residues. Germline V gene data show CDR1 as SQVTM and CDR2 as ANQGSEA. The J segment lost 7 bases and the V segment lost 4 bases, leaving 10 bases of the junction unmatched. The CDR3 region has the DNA TGCAGCGTTGGGGGGACTAGCGCGACCGTGAATGAGCAGTTCTTC. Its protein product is CSVGGTSATVNEQFF.

The CDR3 DNA reads as TGTGCCAGCAGCCCGGACGGTAATAACTATGGCTACACCTTC. This translates into CASSPDGNNYGYTF. J is TRBJ1-2 and V is TRBV7-9; D not certain. Germline V gene sequence: CDR1 SEHNR, CDR2 FQNEAQ (reference sequence). V lost 5 bases and J lost 1, with 11 bases in between. The CDR3 totals 14 residues.

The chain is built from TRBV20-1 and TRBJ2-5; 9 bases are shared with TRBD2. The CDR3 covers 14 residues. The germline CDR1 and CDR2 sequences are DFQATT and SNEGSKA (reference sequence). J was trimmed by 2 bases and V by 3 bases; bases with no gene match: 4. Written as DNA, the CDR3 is TGCAGTGCTAGTACCCTAGCGGGACAAGAGACCCAGTACTTC. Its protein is CSASTLAGQETQYF.